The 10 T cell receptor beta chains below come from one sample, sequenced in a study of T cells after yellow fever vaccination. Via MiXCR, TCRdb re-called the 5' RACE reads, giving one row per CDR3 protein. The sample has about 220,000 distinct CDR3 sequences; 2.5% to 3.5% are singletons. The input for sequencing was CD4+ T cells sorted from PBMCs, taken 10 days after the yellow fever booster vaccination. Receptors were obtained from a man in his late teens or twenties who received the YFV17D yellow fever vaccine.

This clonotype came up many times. The CDR3 protein is CASSLSGQTNSPLHF. DNA of the CDR3: TGTGCCAGCAGTTTATCGGGACAGACTAATTCACCCCTCCACTTT. The rearrangement links TRBV12-3 or TRBV12-4 to TRBJ1-6, with 7 bases matching TRBD1. The CDR3 totals 15 residues. With V trimmed by 2 bases and J by 6 bases, 4 bases remained unmatched.

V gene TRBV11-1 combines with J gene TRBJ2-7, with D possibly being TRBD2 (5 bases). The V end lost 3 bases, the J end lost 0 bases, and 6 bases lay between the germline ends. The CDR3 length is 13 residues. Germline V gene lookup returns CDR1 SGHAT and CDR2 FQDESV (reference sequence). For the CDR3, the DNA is TGTGCCAGCAGCTTCGGGGTCTCCTACGAGCAGTACGTC. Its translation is CASSFGVSYEQYV.

The CDR3 is CSAKNPRATNEKLFF. In nucleotides, the CDR3 is TGCAGTGCTAAGAATCCCAGGGCCACTAATGAAAAACTGTTTTTT. V gene TRBV20-1 combines with J gene TRBJ1-4, with D maybe TRBD1 (5 bases). Trimming pared 4 bases from V and 2 bases from J, leaving 14 bases between. CDR1 DFQATT and CDR2 SNEGSKA come from the germline V gene (reference sequence). This CDR3 has 15 amino acids.

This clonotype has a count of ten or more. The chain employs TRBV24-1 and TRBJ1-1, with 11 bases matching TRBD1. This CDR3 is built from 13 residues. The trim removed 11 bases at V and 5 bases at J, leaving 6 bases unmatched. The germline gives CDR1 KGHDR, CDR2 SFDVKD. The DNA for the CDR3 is TGTGCCATCTCGGACAGGGGGCAAACTGAAGCTTTCTTT. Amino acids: CAISDRGQTEAFF.

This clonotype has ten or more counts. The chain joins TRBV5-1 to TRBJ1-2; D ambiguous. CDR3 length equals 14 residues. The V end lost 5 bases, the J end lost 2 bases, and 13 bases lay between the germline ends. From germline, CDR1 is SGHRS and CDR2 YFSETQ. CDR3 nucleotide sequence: TGCGCCAGCAGTCCCACGGGGTCCAACTATGGCTACACCTTC. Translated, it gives CASSPTGSNYGYTF.

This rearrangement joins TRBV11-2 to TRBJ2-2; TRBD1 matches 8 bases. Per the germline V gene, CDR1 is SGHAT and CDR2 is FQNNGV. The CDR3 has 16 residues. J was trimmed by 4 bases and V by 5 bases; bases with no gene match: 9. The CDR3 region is CASSHRQGWGTGELFF. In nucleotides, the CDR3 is TGTGCCAGCAGCCATCGACAGGGGTGGGGCACCGGGGAGCTGTTTTTT.

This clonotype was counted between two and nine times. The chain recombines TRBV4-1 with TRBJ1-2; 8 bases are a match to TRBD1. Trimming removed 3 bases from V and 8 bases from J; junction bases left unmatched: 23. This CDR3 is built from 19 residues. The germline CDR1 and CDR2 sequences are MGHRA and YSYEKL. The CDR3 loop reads CASSQAGTGRFGTGRGYTF. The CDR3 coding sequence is TGCGCCAGCAGCCAGGCCGGGACAGGAAGGTTTGGGACGGGCCGGGGCTACACCTTC.

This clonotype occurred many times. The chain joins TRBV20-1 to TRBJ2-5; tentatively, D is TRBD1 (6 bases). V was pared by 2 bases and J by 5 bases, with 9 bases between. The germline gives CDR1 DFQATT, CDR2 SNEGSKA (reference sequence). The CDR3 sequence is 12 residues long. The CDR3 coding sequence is TGCAGTGCTAGACAGGGGTCGGAGACCCAGTACTTC. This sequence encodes CSARQGSETQYF.

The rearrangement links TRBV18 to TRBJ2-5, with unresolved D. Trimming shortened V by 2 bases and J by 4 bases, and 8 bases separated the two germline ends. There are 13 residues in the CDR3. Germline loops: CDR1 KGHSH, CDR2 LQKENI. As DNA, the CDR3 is TGTGCCAGCTCACCAAGGATGGCAGAGACCCAGTACTTC. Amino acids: CASSPRMAETQYF.

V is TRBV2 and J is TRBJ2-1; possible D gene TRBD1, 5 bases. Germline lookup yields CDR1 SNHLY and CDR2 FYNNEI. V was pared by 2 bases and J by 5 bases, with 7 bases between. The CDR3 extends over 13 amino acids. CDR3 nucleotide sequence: TGTGCCAGCAGTGAAACCAGGGACAATGAGCAGTTCTTC. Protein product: CASSETRDNEQFF.